The 13 T cell receptor beta chains reported below all come from one sample, sequenced in a study of blood T cell repertoires in COVID-19. The data were produced by immunoSEQ multiplex PCR, yet TCRdb's version contains in-frame clones alone and is incomplete. Of under 250,000 clones in the sample, about 82% were seen once. Sequenced sample: peripheral blood. The receptors originated from a woman older than 75 with COVID-19, enrolled during active disease.

The gene calls are TRBV11-1 and TRBJ2-5, with TRBD1 matching over 11 bases. The germline gives CDR1 SGHAT, CDR2 FQDESV (reference sequence). V trimming: 11 bases; J trimming: 4 bases; junction bases outside the gene matches: 6. The CDR3 covers 13 residues. Here the CDR3 DNA reads TGTGCCTCAGGACAGGGGGCTAGAGAGACCCAGTACTTC. Protein: CASGQGARETQYF.

V gene TRBV2 combines with J gene TRBJ1-1; D is unclear. Between the trimmed V and J ends, which lost 5 bases and 2 bases, there was a span of 24 bases. The CDR3 is made up of 18 amino acids. CDR1 is SNHLY and CDR2 is FYNNEI in the germline V gene. The CDR3 reads CASSTPGASMAANTEAFF. The DNA for the CDR3 is TGTGCCAGCAGTACCCCGGGAGCTTCCATGGCGGCAAACACTGAAGCTTTCTTT.

The V call is TRBV7-8, the J call TRBJ2-3; D unresolved. The germline V and J ends were trimmed by 3 bases and 2 bases, with 12 bases remaining between them. The CDR3 consists of 15 residues. CDR1 and CDR2 (germline): SGHVS, FQNEAQ. As DNA, the CDR3 is TGTGCCAGCAGCTTTGGCGGAGCTCACACAGATACGCAGTATTTT. This encodes CASSFGGAHTDTQYF.

This sequence joins TRBV5-8 and TRBJ1-1; no clear D gene. Germline-derived CDR1 and CDR2 are SGHTS and YDEGEE. The CDR3 covers 16 residues. V was clipped by 4 bases and J by 2 bases, with 18 bases between them. The CDR3 loop reads CASSPWKVTGNTEAFF. The CDR3 nucleotides are TGTGCCAGCAGCCCATGGAAGGTGACGGGAAACACTGAAGCTTTCTTT.

This clone was seen a single time. The V and J genes are TRBV5-1 and TRBJ2-5; possibly TRBD1 for D (8 bases). The CDR3 sequence is 14 residues long. The V gene lost 1 base and the J gene lost 4 bases, with 11 bases spanning the gap. In germline, CDR1 is SGHRS, CDR2 YFSETQ. The CDR3 sequence is CASSLNRGGETQYF. CDR3 DNA: TGCGCCAGCAGCTTGAACAGGGGGGGAGAGACCCAGTACTTC. Supplemented by reference TRBV5-1 and TRBJ2-5, the full variable domain reads KAGVTQTPRYLIKTRGQQVTLSCSPISGHRSVSWYQQTPGQGLQFLFEYFSETQRNKGNFPGRFSGRQFSNSRSEMNVSTLELGDSALYLCASSLNRGGETQYFGPGTRLLVL.

J is TRBJ1-2 and V is TRBV7-2, with a weak D call TRBD1 (6 bases). Trimming cost V 2 bases and J 4 bases, with 14 bases left between them. CDR3 size: 15 residues. Germline CDR1 is SGHTA and CDR2 is FQGNSA. As DNA, the CDR3 is TGTGCCAGCAGCTTAACTCAGGGGCAAGGCTATGGCTACACCTTC. This encodes CASSLTQGQGYGYTF. The full variable domain, with the rest looked up from reference TRBV7-2 and TRBJ1-2, is GAGVSQSPSNKVTEKGKDVELRCDPISGHTALYWYRQSLGQGLEFLIYFQGNSAPDKSGLPSDRFSAERTGGSVSTLTIQRTQQEDSAVYLCASSLTQGQGYGYTFGSGTRLTVV.

The V gene is TRBV3-1 (or the pseudogene TRBV3-2), the J gene TRBJ2-1, with unresolved D. Per germline, CDR1 LGHDT and CDR2 YNNKEL (reference sequence). V lost 6 bases to trimming and J lost 8 bases, with 14 bases between them. CDR3 size: 13 residues. The CDR3: CASSASSLYEQFF. CDR3 bases: TGTGCCAGCAGTGCGTCTAGTTTGTATGAGCAGTTCTTC.

The rearrangement uses TRBV5-1 and TRBJ1-1; tentative D call: TRBD1 (5 bases). The CDR3 loop spans 12 amino acids. Per the germline V gene, CDR1 is SGHRS and CDR2 is YFSETQ. Between the trimmed V and J ends, which lost 7 bases and 10 bases, there was a span of 17 bases. The CDR3 loop is CASSGGGGIAFF. DNA for the CDR3: TGCGCCAGCTCCGGCGGGGGGGGTATAGCTTTCTTT.

The sample holds one count of this clone. The V and J genes are TRBV7-9 and TRBJ1-2; TRBD1 agrees at 12 bases. Per germline, CDR1 SEHNR and CDR2 FQNEAQ (reference sequence). CDR3 size: 16 residues. After removal of 5 bases from V and 7 bases from J, the junction contained 11 bases not matched to a gene. The CDR3 reads CASSTWDRGLSVGYTF. The CDR3 DNA follows: TGTGCCAGCAGCACCTGGGACAGGGGGCTATCAGTTGGCTACACCTTC.

V gene TRBV15 combines with J gene TRBJ2-5; unclear D gene. The V end was cut by 3 bases, the J end by 1 base, with 6 bases between. The CDR3 covers 13 residues. Germline CDR1 reads LNHNV; CDR2 reads YYDKDF (reference sequence). The CDR3 DNA sequence: TGTGCCACCAGCAGGACTCGCCAAGAGACCCAGTACTTC. It is translated as CATSRTRQETQYF.

The V and J genes are TRBV28 and TRBJ2-7, with 10 bases aligning to TRBD1. The CDR3 spans 15 residues. In germline, CDR1 is MDHEN, CDR2 SYDVKM. V lost 2 bases, J lost 5 bases, and 6 bases stayed unmatched. The CDR3 region is CASSLPGTGDHEQYF. The CDR3 coding sequence is TGTGCCAGCAGTTTACCCGGGACAGGGGACCACGAGCAGTACTTC.

The chain couples TRBV2 to TRBJ1-6; 12 positions agree with TRBD1. The CDR3 sequence is 15 residues long. Trimming took 2 bases from V and 9 from J; bases not matched to a gene: 2. Germline CDR1 reads SNHLY; CDR2 reads FYNNEI. The CDR3 spells CASSEMGQGASPLHF. CDR3 nucleotides: TGTGCCAGCAGTGAAATGGGACAGGGGGCTTCACCCCTCCACTTT.

The V gene is TRBV6-1, the J gene TRBJ2-1; tentative D call: TRBD2 (6 bases). The CDR3 sequence is 13 residues long. Germline CDR1 reads MNHNS; CDR2 reads SASEGT. The V gene lost 6 bases and the J gene lost 7 bases, with 13 bases spanning the gap. In DNA, the CDR3 is TGTGCCAGCAGCAGACTAGTGGGAAATGAGCAGTTCTTC. Translated, it gives CASSRLVGNEQFF.